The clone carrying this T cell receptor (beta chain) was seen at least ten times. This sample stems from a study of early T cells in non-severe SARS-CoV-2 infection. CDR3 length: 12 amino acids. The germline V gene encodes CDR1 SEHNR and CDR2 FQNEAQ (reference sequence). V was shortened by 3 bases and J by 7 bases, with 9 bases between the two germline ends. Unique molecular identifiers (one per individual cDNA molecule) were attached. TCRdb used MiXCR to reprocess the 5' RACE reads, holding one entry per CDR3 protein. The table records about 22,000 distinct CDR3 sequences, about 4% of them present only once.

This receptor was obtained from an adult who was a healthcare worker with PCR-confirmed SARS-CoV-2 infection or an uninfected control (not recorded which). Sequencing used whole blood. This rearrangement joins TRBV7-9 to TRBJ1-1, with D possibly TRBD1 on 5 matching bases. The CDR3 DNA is TGTGCCAGCAGCTTGGGGCGAGATGAAGCTTTCTTT. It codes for CASSLGRDEAFF.